Below are 3 T cell receptor beta chains sequenced from a single sample in a study of T cells in Graves' hyperthyroidism and ophthalmopathy. Amplification targeted TCR beta CDR3 regions from RNA transcripts. An initial round of RT-PCR targeting the TCR CDR3 relied on the HTBI primer set. TCRdb re-called the multiplex PCR reads through MiXCR, storing one row per CDR3 protein. The repertoire holds over 650,000 distinct CDR3 sequences, with around 17% as singletons. Sequencing was carried out using blood. The receptors come from a man in his late teens or twenties with Graves' hyperthyroidism.

This clonotype showed up just a few times. The V and J genes are TRBV5-1 and TRBJ2-5, with D perhaps TRBD2 (5 bases). In germline, CDR1 is SGHRS, CDR2 YFSETQ. The germline V and J ends were trimmed by 4 bases and 5 bases, with 15 bases remaining between them. This CDR3 is 14 amino acids long. CDR3 sequence: CASSPSRPGETQYF. The CDR3 DNA sequence: TGCGCCAGCAGCCCCTCCCGACCGGGGGAGACCCAGTACTTC.

Ten or more counts support this clonotype. This chain uses TRBV7-9 with TRBJ2-7, with 7 positions matching TRBD2. The CDR3 runs 14 residues. The germline gives CDR1 SEHNR, CDR2 FQNEAQ (reference sequence). The trim removed 5 bases at V and 5 bases at J, leaving 9 bases unmatched. CDR3 sequence reads: CASSPPAGIHEQYF. CDR3 nucleotide sequence: TGTGCCAGCAGCCCCCCAGCGGGAATCCACGAGCAGTACTTC. The full variable domain, with the rest looked up from reference TRBV7-9 and TRBJ2-7, is DTGVSQNPRHKITKRGQNVTFRCDPISEHNRLYWYRQTLGQGPEFLTYFQNEAQLEKSRLLSDRFSAERPKGSFSTLEIQRTEQGDSAMYLCASSPPAGIHEQYFGPGTRLTVT.

The table lists this clonotype with a count of one. The V call is TRBV6-4, the J call TRBJ2-1; 14 nucleotides align to TRBD2. The CDR3 is made up of 17 amino acids. Germline values: CDR1 MRHNA, CDR2 SNTAGT. V shed 4 bases, J shed 12 bases, and the junction held 14 bases outside the gene matches. CDR3 protein: CASSALGGLAGVLGQFF. The CDR3 DNA reads as TGTGCCAGCAGTGCCCTGGGGGGACTAGCGGGAGTTCTTGGGCAGTTCTTC.